This TCR beta chain was observed in a study of cytomegalovirus exposure and HLA in healthy donors. Broader study findings: Among the sequence variants, a highly shared cluster was likely an artifact of sequencing. Later work found that TCR association rates differed between HLA loci; DRB1 had the most and HLA-C the fewest.

Among the donors, all were healthy bone marrow donors. The PCR made use of 60 Vbeta and 13 Jbeta primers. Sequenced by immunoSEQ multiplex PCR; TCRdb stores in-frame clones only, minus some. Of 65,000 to 95,000 clones in the sample, 70% to 85% were seen once. With respect to this clone: As yet, its antigen is unknown.

Sequenced material: PBMCs. This TCR was recovered from a man aged 25 to 45 in good health and CMV-seronegative.

The CDR3 reads CASSSEGTEAFF. The CDR3 nucleotides are TGTGCCAGCAGCTCCGAGGGCACTGAAGCTTTCTTT. The rearrangement uses TRBV7-8 and TRBJ1-1; D unresolved. Trimming took 4 bases from V and 4 from J, leaving 7 bases between them. The CDR3 length is 12 residues. Germline CDR1 reads SGHVS; CDR2 reads FQNEAQ.